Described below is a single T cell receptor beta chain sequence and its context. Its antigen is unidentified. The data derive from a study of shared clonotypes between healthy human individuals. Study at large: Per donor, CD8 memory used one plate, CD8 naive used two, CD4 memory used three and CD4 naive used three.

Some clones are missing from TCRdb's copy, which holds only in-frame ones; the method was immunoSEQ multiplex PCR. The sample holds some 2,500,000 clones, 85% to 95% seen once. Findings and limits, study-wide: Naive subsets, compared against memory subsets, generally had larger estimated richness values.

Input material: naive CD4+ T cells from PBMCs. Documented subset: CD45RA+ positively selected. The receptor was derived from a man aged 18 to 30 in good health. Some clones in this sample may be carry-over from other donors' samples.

The CDR3 DNA is TGTGCCAGCAGCAGTACGGGACTGGGGGCCGGGGAGCTGTTTTTT. It encodes CASSSTGLGAGELFF. V usage is TRBV7-8 and J usage is TRBJ2-2; D is perhaps TRBD2 (6 bases). Germline V gene sequence: CDR1 SGHVS, CDR2 FQNEAQ. The germline V and J ends were trimmed by 5 bases and 6 bases, with 16 bases remaining between them. The CDR3 spans 15 residues.